The 11 T cell receptor beta chains below come from one sample, sequenced in a study of regulatory dendritic cells for organ transplantation. Method: immunoSEQ multiplex PCR; TCRdb's copy keeps in-frame clones and lacks some. Among about 29,000 clones listed, 60% to 80% were seen once. Source material: memory CD4+ T cells from blood. The subset denotes: CD45RO+ memory T cells. The receptors stem from a human donor in good health.

CDR3 sequence (DNA): TGTGCCAGCAGCTTAGTGCCGAACCCTAGCTCCTACGAGCAGTACTTC. Translated, it gives CASSLVPNPSSYEQYF. This rearrangement joins TRBV7-2 to TRBJ2-7, with D uncertain. This CDR3 has 16 residues. V lost 1 base and J 0 bases, leaving 13 bases between the germline ends. The V gene's germline CDR1 is SGHTA and CDR2 FQGNSA.

The V call is TRBV14, the J call TRBJ2-1, with a weak D call TRBD2 (5 bases). Germline V CDR1 and CDR2: SGHDN, FVKESK. The CDR3 has 17 residues. V lost 5 bases, J lost 3 bases, and 20 bases lay in between. The CDR3, as DNA: TGTGCCAGCAGCACAATGACACGGGCGGGCCTCTACAATGAGCAGTTCTTC. Translation gives CASSTMTRAGLYNEQFF. Variable domain in full (rest from reference TRBV14 and TRBJ2-1): EAGVTQFPSHSVIEKGQTVTLRCDPISGHDNLYWYRRVMGKEIKFLLHFVKESKQDESGMPNNRFLAERTGGTYSTLKVQPAELEDSGVYFCASSTMTRAGLYNEQFFGPGTRLTVL.

The V gene is TRBV4-3, the J gene TRBJ2-1; D possibly corresponds to TRBD2 (6 bases). The CDR3 has 15 amino acids. Germline CDR1 reads LGHNA; CDR2 reads YSLEER. V was pared by 0 bases and J by 9 bases, with 15 bases between. In DNA form, the CDR3 reads TGCGCCAGCAGCCAAGATTTGGAGGGGAGTGGTGAGCAGTTCTTC. This encodes CASSQDLEGSGEQFF.

V is TRBV5-1 and J is TRBJ2-7, with 8 bases aligning to TRBD1. Germline CDR1 and CDR2: SGHRS and YFSETQ. CDR3 length equals 14 residues. Trimming cost V 3 bases and J 6 bases; bases outside gene matches: 8. DNA of the CDR3: TGCGCCAGCAGCTCGACAGGGGCGGATACCGAGCAGTACTTC. It specifies CASSSTGADTEQYF.

The chain has TRBV18 and TRBJ2-7; 7 nucleotides align to TRBD2. The germline gives CDR1 KGHSH, CDR2 LQKENI. Trimming took 6 bases from V and 2 from J; bases not matched to a gene: 7. The CDR3 extends over 14 amino acids. CDR3: CASSPGGGAYEQYF. DNA for the CDR3: TGTGCCAGCTCCCCTGGGGGGGGAGCCTACGAGCAGTACTTC.

The chain joins TRBV4-3 to TRBJ2-7; possibly TRBD1 or TRBD2 for D (5 bases each). This CDR3 comprises 15 residues. V was clipped by 0 bases and J by 7 bases, with 16 bases between them. The germline CDR1 and CDR2 sequences are LGHNA and YSLEER. In nucleotides, the CDR3 is TGCGCCAGCAGCCAAGATCGGGGCAGGGCGCGGGAGCAGTACTTC. This gives the protein CASSQDRGRAREQYF.

This clone turned up a few times. V is TRBV14 and J is TRBJ2-1; D uncertain. V was shortened by 1 base and J by 7 bases, with 14 bases between the two germline ends. The germline CDR1 and CDR2 sequences are SGHDN and FVKESK. The CDR3 runs to 15 residues. The CDR3: CASSQGAPGWNEQFF. For the CDR3, the DNA is TGTGCCAGCAGCCAAGGGGCGCCCGGGTGGAATGAGCAGTTCTTC.

This chain uses TRBV15 with TRBJ1-3, with a possible D match to TRBD1 (6 bases). Germline CDR1 is LNHNV and CDR2 is YYDKDF (reference sequence). V lost 0 bases and J 3 bases, leaving 18 bases between the germline ends. The CDR3 runs 18 residues. The CDR3 DNA is TGTGCCACCAGCAGAGATCTTGGTTCAGGGGCCCGTGGAAACACCATATATTTT. It is translated as CATSRDLGSGARGNTIYF.

V is TRBV25-1 and J is TRBJ1-6, with D unclear. Deletions cut 8 bases from V and 8 bases from J, with 13 bases between. CDR3 length: 13 amino acids. The germline gives CDR1 MGHDK, CDR2 SYGVNS. CDR3 nucleotides: TGTGCCAGCGGCGGGTTATTTGATTCACCCCTCCACTTT. Translating gives CASGGLFDSPLHF.

CDR3 DNA: TGCGCCAGCAGCCATAAATGGGAACCGGGACTAGCGGCTAGCACAGATACGCAGTATTTT. Translating gives CASSHKWEPGLAASTDTQYF. J is TRBJ2-3 and V is TRBV4-3, with 11 positions matching TRBD2. The junction had 14 bases not matched to a gene; V was cut back by 3 bases and J by 0 bases. CDR3 length equals 20 residues. In germline, CDR1 is LGHNA, CDR2 YSLEER.

This chain links TRBV18 with TRBJ2-1; 7 bases fit TRBD2. V lost 3 bases, J lost 3 bases, and 8 bases stayed unmatched. The germline gives CDR1 KGHSH, CDR2 LQKENI. This CDR3 comprises 16 residues. As DNA, the CDR3 is TGTGCCAGCTCACCCGCCTTGTCGGGGGGCTACAATGAGCAGTTCTTC. Its translation is CASSPALSGGYNEQFF.